A selection of T cell receptor beta chains follows, all from one sample in a study of T cell responses to AZD1222 COVID-19 vaccine. TCRdb's table, derived via immunoSEQ multiplex PCR, lists solely in-frame clones and lacks some. The table includes some 60,000 clones, nearly 90% detected once. The sequences come from peripheral blood, collected 28 days after the second AZD1222 dose. These receptors came from an adult who received the AZD1222 COVID-19 vaccine. Both conserved end residues are part of each CDR3. The D gene is left open where the match is weak. Size is stated for part of the rows, as once, few or many counts, or as a class when the clone is expanded.

TRBV7-8	NA	TRBJ1-5	17	NA	TGTGCCAGCAGCTCCCAGGCAGGGGAGTTGAGCAATCAGCCCCAGCATTTT	CASSSQAGELSNQPQHF
TRBV6-5	TRBD1	TRBJ1-1	15	NA	TGTGCCAGCAGTTACCGGACAGGGGATTTCACTGAAGCTTTCTTT	CASSYRTGDFTEAFF
TRBV10-3	TRBD1	TRBJ1-2	15	NA	TGTGCCATCAGTGGGAGGACAGGGGGTAACTATGGCTACACCTTC	CAISGRTGGNYGYTF
TRBV5-1	NA	TRBJ2-2	16	NA	TGCGCCAGCAGCTTGTATGGGGGAACGAACACCGGGGAGCTGTTTTTT	CASSLYGGTNTGELFF
TRBV10-1	NA	TRBJ2-2	17	NA	TGCGCCAGCAGTGAGTCTCCGGGACTCGAAGCTGCGGGGGAGCTGTTTTTT	CASSESPGLEAAGELFF
TRBV6-6	NA	TRBJ2-5	15	NA	TGTGCCAGCAGTTACCCCCAGGGCTCACAAGAGACCCAGTACTTC	CASSYPQGSQETQYF
TRBV19	NA	TRBJ2-5	17	NA	TGTGCCAGTAGTACCACACCGGGACCCAAAATCGGGGAGACCCAGTACTTC	CASSTTPGPKIGETQYF
TRBV21-1	NA	TRBJ2-7	11	NA	TGTGCCAACTGTTTCTGGGCGGAGTGGGACTTC	CANCFWAEWDF
TRBV7-2	NA	TRBJ1-2	14	NA	TGCGCCAGCAACACAGAAGGGGTTGCCTATGGCTACACCTTC	CASNTEGVAYGYTF
TRBV15	NA	TRBJ1-6	16	once	TGTGCCACCAGCAGAGATCGGGCGACCCATAATTCACCCCTCCACTTT	CATSRDRATHNSPLHF
TRBV2	NA	TRBJ1-4	15	once	TGTGCCAGCAGTGGGGACCAAAACAGACGGGCCACTAAAGTTTTT	CASSGDQNRRATKVF
TRBV10-1	NA	TRBJ2-4	16	NA	TGCGCCAGCAGTGAGTCCGGGGGTGTAGCCAAAAACATTCAGTACTTC	CASSESGGVAKNIQYF
TRBV27	TRBD1	TRBJ2-2	15	NA	TGTGCCAGCAGTAGGCGACAGGGCCACACCGGGGAGCTGTTTTTT	CASSRRQGHTGELFF
TRBV7-9	NA	TRBJ1-5	17	NA	TGTGCCAGCAGCTCTTACGCTGGGGTCCCTGGGTATCAGCCCCAGCATTTT	CASSSYAGVPGYQPQHF
TRBV4-1	NA	TRBJ2-1	14	NA	TGCGCCAGCAGCCATGCCGGGCGTGTTCGGGAGCCCTTCTTC	CASSHAGRVREPFF
TRBV3-1/TRBV3-2	TRBD2	TRBJ2-5	16	NA	TGTGCCAGCACCCCCGGACTAGCGGGAGCCGGGGAGACCCAGTACTTC	CASTPGLAGAGETQYF
TRBV30	NA	TRBJ1-2	11	NA	TGTGCCTGGAGTGGAACTTATGGCTACACCTTC	CAWSGTYGYTF
TRBV30	TRBD2	TRBJ2-4	11	NA	TGTGCCTGGAGTTTAGCGGGGGGGCAGTACTTC	CAWSLAGGQYF
TRBV15	TRBD2	TRBJ2-7	16	NA	TGTGCCACCAGCAGAGTATTCGGACTAGCGAGTTCCGAGCAGTACTTC	CATSRVFGLASSEQYF
TRBV5-4	TRBD1	TRBJ1-5	16	NA	TGTGCCAGCAGCTTGGGAGGGGGCATGGGCAATCAGCCCCAGCATTTT	CASSLGGGMGNQPQHF
TRBV11-2	TRBD1	TRBJ2-7	18	NA	TGTGCCAGCAGCGCACCACTCCCGGGACAGGGATTCTCCTACGAGCAGTACTTC	CASSAPLPGQGFSYEQYF
TRBV7-8	NA	TRBJ2-7	15	NA	TGTGCCAGCAGCCCACCCCCCGGGCAGGGGTTCTTCAGGTACTTC	CASSPPPGQGFFRYF
TRBV13	TRBD1	TRBJ2-7	16	NA	TGTGCCAGCAGGATTACAGGGGGCAGCGTTCCCTACGAGCAGTACTTC	CASRITGGSVPYEQYF
TRBV7-2	NA	TRBJ2-1	14	once	TGTGCCAGCAGCCTCCGTATGGTCTACAATGAGCAGTTCTTC	CASSLRMVYNEQFF
TRBV6-4	NA	TRBJ2-2	14	once	TGTGCCAGCAGTGACACTTATAACACCGGGGAGCTGTTTTTT	CASSDTYNTGELFF
TRBV21-1	NA	TRBJ2-7	13	few	TGTGCCAGCAGCAAGGCCAGGGCCTACGAGCAGTACTTC	CASSKARAYEQYF
TRBV3-1/TRBV3-2	TRBD2	TRBJ2-1	15	NA	TGTGCCAGCAGCCGCTTAGCGGGAGGCAACAATGAGCAGTTCTTC	CASSRLAGGNNEQFF
TRBV7-6	NA	TRBJ2-2	13	NA	TGTGCCAGCAGTCCCCGTCGTACCGGGGAGCTGTTTTTT	CASSPRRTGELFF
TRBV30	NA	TRBJ2-7	14	NA	TGTGCCTGGAGTGCCGGACAGAGAGGGTACGAGCAGTACTTC	CAWSAGQRGYEQYF